This T cell receptor beta chain was sequenced during a study of cytomegalovirus exposure and HLA in healthy donors. From germline, CDR1 is MNHNY and CDR2 SVGAGI (reference sequence). Trimming took 6 bases from V and 6 from J, leaving 11 bases between them. This CDR3 has 12 amino acids. Vbeta (60) and Jbeta (13) primers were used in the PCR. Clones were read by immunoSEQ multiplex PCR, and TCRdb kept only the in-frame ones, dropping some. The sample includes roughly 180,000 clones, roughly four fifths of them seen just once. Points from the study as a whole: Later on, a genetic analysis was performed. It linked a missense variant in DCLRE1C with V- and J-gene trimming of TCR beta.

In regard to this clone: Its matching antigen is unknown.

This receptor was identified in a female donor in good health and CMV-seronegative. The chain joins TRBV6-6 to TRBJ1-2; tentatively, D is TRBD1 (5 bases). The material sequenced was PBMCs. CDR3 nucleotide sequence: TGTGCCAGCAGCTTGGAACAGGATGGCTACACCTTC. Protein product: CASSLEQDGYTF.